This T cell receptor (beta chain) came from a study of T cell changes during pregnancy in multiple sclerosis. Generated by immunoSEQ multiplex PCR, the TCRdb table keeps only in-frame clones and is missing some. The sample includes about 22,000 clones, 91% of them seen just once. CDR3 size: 17 residues. Germline V gives CDR1 MDHEN, CDR2 SYDVKM. The V gene end was trimmed by 5 bases and the J gene end by 0 bases; junction bases not matched to a gene: 11. The sequence was collected from a female donor in good health, enrolled as a control in a pregnancy study. The source material was CD4+ T cells from peripheral blood mononuclear cells, sampled in the third trimester of pregnancy. J is TRBJ1-1 and V is TRBV28; 8 nucleotides match TRBD1. CDR3 DNA sequence: TGTGCCAGCAGTGCATCGACAGGGGCCCCAATGAACACTGAAGCTTTCTTT. It encodes CASSASTGAPMNTEAFF. The entire variable domain, with the rest obtained from reference TRBV28 and TRBJ1-1, is as follows: DVKVTQSSRYLVKRTGEKVFLECVQDMDHENMFWYRQDPGLGLRLIYFSYDVKMKEKGDIPEGYSVSREKKERFSLILESASTNQTSMYLCASSASTGAPMNTEAFFGQGTRLTVV.